One TCR beta chain is described in this entry. What it binds is unknown. Each sample came from a Caucasian adult donor living in Nashville, Tennessee. The sample belongs to a study of shared clonotypes between healthy human individuals. Looking at the study overall: Aged between 18 and 49, the donors were a couple of women and a few men.

The germline V gene has CDR1 MNHEY and CDR2 SMNVEV (reference sequence). With V trimmed by 7 bases and J by 4 bases, 4 bases remained unmatched. The CDR3 consists of 14 residues. Points from the study as a whole: Despite large depth, sorted-subset datasets appeared incompletely sequenced.

The data were produced by immunoSEQ multiplex PCR, yet TCRdb's version contains in-frame clones alone and is incomplete. The sample has about 960,000 clones; around 80% are singletons. The clonotype was recovered from a young man in good health. Sequenced material: memory CD4+ T cells sorted from blood. Subset noted: CD45RA-negative fraction. The chain combines TRBV27 with TRBJ2-5; 12 nucleotides agree with TRBD2. CDR3 residues: CASMGLAGSETQYF. The DNA of the CDR3 is TGTGCCAGCATGGGACTAGCGGGTTCAGAGACCCAGTACTTC.